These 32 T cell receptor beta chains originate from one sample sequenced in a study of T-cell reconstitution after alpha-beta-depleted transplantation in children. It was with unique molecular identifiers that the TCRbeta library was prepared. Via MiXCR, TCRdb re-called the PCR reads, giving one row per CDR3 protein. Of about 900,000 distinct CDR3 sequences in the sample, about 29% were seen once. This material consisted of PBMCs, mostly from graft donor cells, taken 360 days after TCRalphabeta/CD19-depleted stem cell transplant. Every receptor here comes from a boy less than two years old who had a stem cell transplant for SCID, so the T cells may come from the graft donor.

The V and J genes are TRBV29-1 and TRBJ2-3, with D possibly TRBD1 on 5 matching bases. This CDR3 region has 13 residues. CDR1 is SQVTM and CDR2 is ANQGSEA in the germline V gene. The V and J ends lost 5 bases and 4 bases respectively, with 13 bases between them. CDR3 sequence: CSVPRAVADTQYF. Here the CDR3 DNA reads TGCAGCGTTCCCAGGGCTGTGGCAGATACGCAGTATTTT.

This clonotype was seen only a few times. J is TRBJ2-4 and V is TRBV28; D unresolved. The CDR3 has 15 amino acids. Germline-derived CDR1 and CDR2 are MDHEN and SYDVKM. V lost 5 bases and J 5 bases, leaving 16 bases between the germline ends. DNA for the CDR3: TGTGCCAGCAGTCTCTTTCGGTGGACCGAAAACATTCAGTACTTC. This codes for CASSLFRWTENIQYF.

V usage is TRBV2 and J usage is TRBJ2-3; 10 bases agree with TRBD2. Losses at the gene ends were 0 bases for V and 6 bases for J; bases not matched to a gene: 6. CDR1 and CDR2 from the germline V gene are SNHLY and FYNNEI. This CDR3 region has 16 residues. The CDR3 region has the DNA TGTGCCAGCAGTGAAGCGCTTGGACTAGCGGAGGATACGCAGTATTTT. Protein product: CASSEALGLAEDTQYF.

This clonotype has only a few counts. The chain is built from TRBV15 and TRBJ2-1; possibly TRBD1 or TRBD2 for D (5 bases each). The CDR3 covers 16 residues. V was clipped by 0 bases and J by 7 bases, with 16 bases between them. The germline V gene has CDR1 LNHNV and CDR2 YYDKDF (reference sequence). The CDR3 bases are TGTGCCACCAGCAGAGATGCCCGGACCGGGGCAAATGAGCAGTTCTTC. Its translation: CATSRDARTGANEQFF.

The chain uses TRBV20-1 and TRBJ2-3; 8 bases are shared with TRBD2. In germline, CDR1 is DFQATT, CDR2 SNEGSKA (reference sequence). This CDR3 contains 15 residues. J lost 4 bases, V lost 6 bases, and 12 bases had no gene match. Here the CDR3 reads CSAHLAGPPADTQYF. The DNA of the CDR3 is TGCAGTGCCCACTTAGCGGGGCCGCCCGCAGATACGCAGTATTTT.

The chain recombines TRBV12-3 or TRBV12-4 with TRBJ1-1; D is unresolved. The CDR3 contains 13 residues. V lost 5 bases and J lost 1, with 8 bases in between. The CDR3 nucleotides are TGTGCCAGCAGTACGACTGAGAACACTGAAGCTTTCTTT. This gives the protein CASSTTENTEAFF.

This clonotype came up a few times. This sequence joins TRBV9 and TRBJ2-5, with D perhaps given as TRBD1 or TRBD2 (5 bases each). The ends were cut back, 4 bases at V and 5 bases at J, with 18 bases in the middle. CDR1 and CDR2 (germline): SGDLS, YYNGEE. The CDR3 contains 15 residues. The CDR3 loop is CASSQRERGGETQYF. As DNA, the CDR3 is TGTGCCAGCAGCCAAAGAGAGAGGGGTGGGGAGACCCAGTACTTC.

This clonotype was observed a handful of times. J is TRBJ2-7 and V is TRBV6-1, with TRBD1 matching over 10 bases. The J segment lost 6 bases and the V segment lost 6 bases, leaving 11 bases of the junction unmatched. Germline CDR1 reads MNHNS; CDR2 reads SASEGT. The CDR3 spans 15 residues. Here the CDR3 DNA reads TGTGCCAGCAGGAATACCGGGACAGGGGTGCCCGAGCAGTACTTC. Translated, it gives CASRNTGTGVPEQYF.

CDR3 amino acids: CASSLASAVGFSYSGANVLTF. CDR3 coding DNA: TGTGCCAGCAGCTTAGCGTCCGCGGTCGGCTTTTCTTACTCTGGGGCCAACGTCCTGACTTTC. The chain couples TRBV7-6 to TRBJ2-6, with D unclear. CDR3 length equals 21 residues. Germline-derived CDR1 and CDR2 are SGHVS and FNYEAQ. Trimming took 0 bases from V and 0 from J, leaving 21 bases between them.

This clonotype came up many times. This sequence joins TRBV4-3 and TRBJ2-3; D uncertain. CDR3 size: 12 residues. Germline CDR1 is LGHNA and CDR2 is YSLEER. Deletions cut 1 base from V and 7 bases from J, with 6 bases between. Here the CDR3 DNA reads TGCGCCAGCAGCCAAGGTCCCAATACGCAGTATTTT. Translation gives CASSQGPNTQYF.

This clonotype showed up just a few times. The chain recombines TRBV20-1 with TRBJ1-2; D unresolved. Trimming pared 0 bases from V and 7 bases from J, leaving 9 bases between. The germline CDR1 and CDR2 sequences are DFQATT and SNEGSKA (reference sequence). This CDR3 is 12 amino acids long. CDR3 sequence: CSARDPRGGYTF. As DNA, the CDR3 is TGCAGTGCTAGAGATCCCCGGGGTGGCTACACCTTC.

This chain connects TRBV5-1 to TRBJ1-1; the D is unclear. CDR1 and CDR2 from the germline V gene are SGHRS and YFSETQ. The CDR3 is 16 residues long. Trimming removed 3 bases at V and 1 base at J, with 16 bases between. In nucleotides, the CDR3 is TGCGCCAGCAGCTCCTGGAGACGGGGATCGAACACTGAAGCTTTCTTT. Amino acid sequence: CASSSWRRGSNTEAFF.

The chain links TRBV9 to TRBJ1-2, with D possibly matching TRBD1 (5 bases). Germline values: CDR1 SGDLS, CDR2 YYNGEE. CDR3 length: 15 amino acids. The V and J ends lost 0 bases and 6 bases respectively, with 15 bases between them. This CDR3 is CASSVARQGRDGYTF. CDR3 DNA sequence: TGTGCCAGCAGCGTAGCTCGGCAGGGAAGGGATGGCTACACCTTC.

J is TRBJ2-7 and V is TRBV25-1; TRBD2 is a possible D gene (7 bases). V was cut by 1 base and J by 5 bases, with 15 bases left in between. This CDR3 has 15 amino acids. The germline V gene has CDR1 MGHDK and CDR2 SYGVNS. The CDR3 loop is CASSEFGGGANEQYF. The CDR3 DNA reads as TGTGCCAGCAGTGAATTCGGAGGGGGGGCCAACGAGCAGTACTTC.

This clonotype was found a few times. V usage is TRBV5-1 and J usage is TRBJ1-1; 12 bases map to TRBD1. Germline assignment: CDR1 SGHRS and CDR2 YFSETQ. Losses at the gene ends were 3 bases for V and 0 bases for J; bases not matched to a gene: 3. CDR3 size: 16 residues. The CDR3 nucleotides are TGCGCCAGCAGCTGGGACAGGGGGCTGATGAACACTGAAGCTTTCTTT. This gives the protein CASSWDRGLMNTEAFF. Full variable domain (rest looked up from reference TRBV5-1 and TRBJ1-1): KAGVTQTPRYLIKTRGQQVTLSCSPISGHRSVSWYQQTPGQGLQFLFEYFSETQRNKGNFPGRFSGRQFSNSRSEMNVSTLELGDSALYLCASSWDRGLMNTEAFFGQGTRLTVV.

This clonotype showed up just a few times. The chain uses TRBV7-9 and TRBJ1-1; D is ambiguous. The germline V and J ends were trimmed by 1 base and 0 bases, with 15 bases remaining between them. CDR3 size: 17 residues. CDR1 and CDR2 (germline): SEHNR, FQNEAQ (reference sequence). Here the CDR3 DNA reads TGTGCCAGCAGCTTAGGTACCGGGATCGGGATGAACACTGAAGCTTTCTTT. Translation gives CASSLGTGIGMNTEAFF.

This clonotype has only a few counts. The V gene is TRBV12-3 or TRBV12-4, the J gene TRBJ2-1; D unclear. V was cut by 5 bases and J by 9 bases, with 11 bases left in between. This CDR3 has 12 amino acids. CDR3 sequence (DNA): TGTGCCAGCAGTCGGGTAGGCGGTGAGCAGTTCTTC. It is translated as CASSRVGGEQFF.

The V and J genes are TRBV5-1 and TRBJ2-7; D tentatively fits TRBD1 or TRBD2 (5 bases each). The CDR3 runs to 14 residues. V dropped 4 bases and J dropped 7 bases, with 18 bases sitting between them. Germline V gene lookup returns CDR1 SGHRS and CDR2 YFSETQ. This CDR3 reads CASSMGDRLEEQYF. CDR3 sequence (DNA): TGCGCCAGCAGCATGGGGGACCGCCTGGAAGAGCAGTACTTC.

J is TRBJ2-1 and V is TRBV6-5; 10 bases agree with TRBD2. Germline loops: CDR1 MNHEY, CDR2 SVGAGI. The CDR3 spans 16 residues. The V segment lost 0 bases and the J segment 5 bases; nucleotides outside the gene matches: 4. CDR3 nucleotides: TGTGCCAGCAGTTACTCGATTAGCGGGGGGAACAATGAGCAGTTCTTC. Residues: CASSYSISGGNNEQFF.

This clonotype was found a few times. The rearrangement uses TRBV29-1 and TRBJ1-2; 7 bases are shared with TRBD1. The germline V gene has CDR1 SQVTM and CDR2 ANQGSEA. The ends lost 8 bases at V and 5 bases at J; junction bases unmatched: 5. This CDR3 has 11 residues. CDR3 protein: CSFGQVYGYTF. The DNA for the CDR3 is TGCAGCTTCGGACAGGTTTATGGCTACACCTTC.

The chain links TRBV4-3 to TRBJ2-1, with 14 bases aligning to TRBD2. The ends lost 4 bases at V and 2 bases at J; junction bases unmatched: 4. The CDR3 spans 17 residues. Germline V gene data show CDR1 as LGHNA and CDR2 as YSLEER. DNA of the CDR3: TGCGCCAGCAGCCCGGGACTAGCGGGGGATCCCTACAATGAGCAGTTCTTC. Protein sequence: CASSPGLAGDPYNEQFF.

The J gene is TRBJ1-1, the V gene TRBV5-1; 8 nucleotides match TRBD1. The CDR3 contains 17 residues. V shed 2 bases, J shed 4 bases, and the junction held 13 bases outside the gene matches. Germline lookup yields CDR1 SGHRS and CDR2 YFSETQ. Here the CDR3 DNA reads TGCGCCAGCAGCTTTCTTCTCGGACAGGGATCTTTCACTGAAGCTTTCTTT. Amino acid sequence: CASSFLLGQGSFTEAFF.

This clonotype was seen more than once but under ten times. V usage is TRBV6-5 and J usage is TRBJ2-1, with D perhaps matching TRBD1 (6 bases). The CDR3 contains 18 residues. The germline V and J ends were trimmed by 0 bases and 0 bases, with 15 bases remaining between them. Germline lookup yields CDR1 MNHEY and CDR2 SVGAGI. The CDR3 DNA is TGTGCCAGCAGTTACTCCAGGACAGTTGGAGCCTCCTACAATGAGCAGTTCTTC. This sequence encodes CASSYSRTVGASYNEQFF.

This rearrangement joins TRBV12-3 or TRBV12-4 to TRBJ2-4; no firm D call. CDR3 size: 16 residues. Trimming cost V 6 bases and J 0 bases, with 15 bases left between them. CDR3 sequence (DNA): TGTGCCAGCAGCTTCCGCTCCTCATTAGCCAAAAACATTCAGTACTTC. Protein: CASSFRSSLAKNIQYF.

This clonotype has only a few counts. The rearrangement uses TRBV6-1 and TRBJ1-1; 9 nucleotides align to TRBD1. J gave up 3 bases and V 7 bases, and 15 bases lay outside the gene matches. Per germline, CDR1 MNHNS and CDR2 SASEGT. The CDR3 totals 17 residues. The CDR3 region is CASTLSGGTGFYTEAFF. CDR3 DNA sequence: TGTGCCAGCACCCTCTCGGGGGGGACAGGGTTTTACACTGAAGCTTTCTTT.

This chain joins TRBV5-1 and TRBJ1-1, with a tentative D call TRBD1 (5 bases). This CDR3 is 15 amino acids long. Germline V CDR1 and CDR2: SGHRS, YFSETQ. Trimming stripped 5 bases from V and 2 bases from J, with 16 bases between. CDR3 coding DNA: TGCGCCAGCAGTTTCTTCAGGGTTTCCAACACTGAAGCTTTCTTT. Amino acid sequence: CASSFFRVSNTEAFF.

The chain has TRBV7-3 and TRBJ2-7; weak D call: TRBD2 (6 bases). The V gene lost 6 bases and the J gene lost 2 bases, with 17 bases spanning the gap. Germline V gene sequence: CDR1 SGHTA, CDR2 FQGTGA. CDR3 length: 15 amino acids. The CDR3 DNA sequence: TGTGCCAGCAGAAGGGACTCTTCGGGCCCCTACGAGCAGTACTTC. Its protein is CASRRDSSGPYEQYF.

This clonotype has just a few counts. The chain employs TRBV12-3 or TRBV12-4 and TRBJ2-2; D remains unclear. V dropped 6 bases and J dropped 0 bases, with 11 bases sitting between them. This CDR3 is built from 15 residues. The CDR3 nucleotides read TGTGCCAGCAGCCCCGTCAAGTCGAACACCGGGGAGCTGTTTTTT. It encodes CASSPVKSNTGELFF.

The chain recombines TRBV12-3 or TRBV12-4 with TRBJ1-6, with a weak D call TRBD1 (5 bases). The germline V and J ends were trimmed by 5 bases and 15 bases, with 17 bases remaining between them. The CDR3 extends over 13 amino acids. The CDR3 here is CASSPRDLRNLHF. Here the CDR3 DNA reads TGTGCCAGCAGTCCCAGGGACCTCCGTAACCTCCACTTT.

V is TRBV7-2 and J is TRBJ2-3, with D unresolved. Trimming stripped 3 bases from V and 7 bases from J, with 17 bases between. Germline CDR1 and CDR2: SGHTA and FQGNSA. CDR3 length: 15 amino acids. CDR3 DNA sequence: TGTGCCAGCAGCTTCCCCCCTGATGACCCGAATACGCAGTATTTT. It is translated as CASSFPPDDPNTQYF.

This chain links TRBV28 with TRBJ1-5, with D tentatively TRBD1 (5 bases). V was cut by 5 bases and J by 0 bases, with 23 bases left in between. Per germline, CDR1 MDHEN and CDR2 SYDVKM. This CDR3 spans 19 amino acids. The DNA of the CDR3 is TGTGCCAGCAGTCGCCCATTACAGGATTTGGGGTATAGCAATCAGCCCCAGCATTTT. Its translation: CASSRPLQDLGYSNQPQHF.

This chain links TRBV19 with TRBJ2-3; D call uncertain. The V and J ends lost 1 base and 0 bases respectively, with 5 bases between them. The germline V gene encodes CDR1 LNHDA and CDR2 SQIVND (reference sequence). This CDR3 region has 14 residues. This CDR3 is CASSIGLSTDTQYF. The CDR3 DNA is TGTGCCAGTAGTATAGGCCTGAGCACAGATACGCAGTATTTT.